This TCR beta chain is drawn from a study of blood T cell repertoires in COVID-19. The wider study: Material from acute and convalescent COVID-19 was sourced from the United States, Italy and Spain.

TCRdb's table, derived via immunoSEQ multiplex PCR, lists solely in-frame clones and lacks some. The sample lists about 55,000 clones, roughly 80% occurring once. Germline V gives CDR1 SGHRS, CDR2 YFSETQ. The CDR3 is 16 residues long. The junction had 5 bases not matched to a gene; V was cut back by 0 bases and J by 2 bases. This receptor was identified in a woman aged 60-70 years with acute or convalescent COVID-19. The source material was peripheral blood. V usage is TRBV5-1 and J usage is TRBJ1-3, with 7 positions matching TRBD1. The CDR3 region is CASSLGQGSPGNTIYF. The CDR3 DNA follows: TGCGCCAGCAGCTTGGGACAGGGATCCCCTGGAAACACCATATATTTT.